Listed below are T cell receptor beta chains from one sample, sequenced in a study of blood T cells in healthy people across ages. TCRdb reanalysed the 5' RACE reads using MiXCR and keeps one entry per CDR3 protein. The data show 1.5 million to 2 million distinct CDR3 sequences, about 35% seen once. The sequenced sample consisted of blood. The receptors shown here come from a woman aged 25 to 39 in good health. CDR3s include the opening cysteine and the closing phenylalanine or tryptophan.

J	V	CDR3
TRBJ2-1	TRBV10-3	CAIRKDSTTNEQFF
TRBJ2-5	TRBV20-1	CSATGVETQYF
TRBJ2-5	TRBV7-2	CASSWTSGGAPETQYF
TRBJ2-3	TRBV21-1	CASSKYFPDTQYF
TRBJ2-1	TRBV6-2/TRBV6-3	CASTLSGGGHTEQFF
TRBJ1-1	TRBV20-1	CSASAAGRGNTEAFF
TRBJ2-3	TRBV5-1	CASSPINSPPDTQYF
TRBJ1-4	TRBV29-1	CSGRIGEKLFF
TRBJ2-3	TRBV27	CASSGSPNTQYF
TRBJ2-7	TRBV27	CASSQGAPWESEQYF
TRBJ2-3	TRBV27	CASSSPATALAGEILSTDTQYF
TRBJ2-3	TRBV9	CASNPGLAHADTQYF
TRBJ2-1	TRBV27	CASRGTSGGINEQFF
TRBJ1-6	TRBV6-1	CASSAGNRLYNSPLHF
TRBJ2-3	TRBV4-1	CASSPLRGTDLRADTQYF
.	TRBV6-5	CASRRTSPLVEQYF
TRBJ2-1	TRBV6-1	CASSELAGEQFF
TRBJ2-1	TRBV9	CASGSGEGSYNEQFF
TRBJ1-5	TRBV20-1	CSAIEGLYQPQHF